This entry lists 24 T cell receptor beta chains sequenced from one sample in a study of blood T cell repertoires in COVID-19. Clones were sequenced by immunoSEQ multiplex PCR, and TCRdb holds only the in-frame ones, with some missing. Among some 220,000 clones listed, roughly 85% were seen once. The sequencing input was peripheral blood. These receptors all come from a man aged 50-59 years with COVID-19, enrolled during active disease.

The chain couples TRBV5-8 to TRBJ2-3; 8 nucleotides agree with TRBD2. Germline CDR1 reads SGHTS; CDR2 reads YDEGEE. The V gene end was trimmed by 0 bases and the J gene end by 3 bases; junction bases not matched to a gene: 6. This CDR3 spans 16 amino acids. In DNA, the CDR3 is TGTGCCAGCAGCTTGGTAACTAGCGGTAGAACAGATACGCAGTATTTT. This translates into CASSLVTSGRTDTQYF.

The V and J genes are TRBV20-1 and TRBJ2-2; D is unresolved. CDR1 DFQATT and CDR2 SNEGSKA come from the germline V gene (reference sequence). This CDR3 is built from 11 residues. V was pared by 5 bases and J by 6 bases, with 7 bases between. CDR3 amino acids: CSAYSSGELFF. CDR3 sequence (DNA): TGCAGTGCTTACAGCTCCGGGGAGCTGTTTTTT.

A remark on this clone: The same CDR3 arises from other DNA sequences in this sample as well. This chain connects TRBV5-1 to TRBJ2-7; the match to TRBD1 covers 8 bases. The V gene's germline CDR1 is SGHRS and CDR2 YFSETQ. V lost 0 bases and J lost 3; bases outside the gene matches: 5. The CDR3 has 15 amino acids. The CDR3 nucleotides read TGCGCCAGCAGCTTGGAACAGGGGGGTAACTACGAGCAGTACTTC. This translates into CASSLEQGGNYEQYF. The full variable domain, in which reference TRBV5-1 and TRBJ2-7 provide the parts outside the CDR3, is KAGVTQTPRYLIKTRGQQVTLSCSPISGHRSVSWYQQTPGQGLQFLFEYFSETQRNKGNFPGRFSGRQFSNSRSEMNVSTLELGDSALYLCASSLEQGGNYEQYFGPGTRLTVT.

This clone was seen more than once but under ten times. CDR3 coding DNA: TGCGCCAGCAGCCGTGAGCCCAGCCGCCGGGATTCACCCCTCCACTTT. Encoded protein: CASSREPSRRDSPLHF. The rearrangement links TRBV4-1 to TRBJ1-6, with unresolved D. The CDR3 runs to 16 residues. Trimming took off 4 bases at V and 8 bases at J, with 18 bases between the two ends. Per germline, CDR1 MGHRA and CDR2 YSYEKL.

The CDR3 loop is CASSEAYGEENSPLHF. DNA of the CDR3: TGTGCCAGCAGTGAAGCTTACGGGGAGGAGAATTCACCCCTCCACTTT. This chain uses TRBV6-1 with TRBJ1-6; D unresolved. Trimming left V 0 bases short and J 7 bases short, with 13 bases between. CDR1 MNHNS and CDR2 SASEGT come from the germline V gene. The CDR3 runs 16 residues.

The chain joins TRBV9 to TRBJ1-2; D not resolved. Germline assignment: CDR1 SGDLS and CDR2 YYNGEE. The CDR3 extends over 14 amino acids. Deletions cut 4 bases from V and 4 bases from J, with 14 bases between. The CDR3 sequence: CASSPGSDGYGYTF. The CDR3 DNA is TGTGCCAGCAGCCCCGGGTCCGACGGCTATGGCTACACCTTC.

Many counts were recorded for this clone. In DNA, the CDR3 is TGTGCCAGCAGCGTAGGGGGCAGGGAAGGGCAGCCCCAGCATTTT. This encodes CASSVGGREGQPQHF. V gene TRBV9 combines with J gene TRBJ1-5; D may be TRBD1 (5 bases). The CDR3 spans 15 residues. Trimming took off 0 bases at V and 7 bases at J, with 14 bases between the two ends. Per the germline V gene, CDR1 is SGDLS and CDR2 is YYNGEE.

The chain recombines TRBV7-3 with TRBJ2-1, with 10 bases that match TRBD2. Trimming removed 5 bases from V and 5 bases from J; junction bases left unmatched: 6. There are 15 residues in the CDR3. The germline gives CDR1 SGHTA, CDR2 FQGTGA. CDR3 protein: CASSPSSGGHNEQFF. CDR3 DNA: TGTGCCAGCAGCCCCAGTAGCGGGGGGCACAATGAGCAGTTCTTC.

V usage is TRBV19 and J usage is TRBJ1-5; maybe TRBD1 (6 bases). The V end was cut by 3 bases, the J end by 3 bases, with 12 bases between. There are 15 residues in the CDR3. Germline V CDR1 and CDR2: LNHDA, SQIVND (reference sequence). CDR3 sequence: CASSIPRGTNQPQHF. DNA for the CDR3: TGTGCCAGTAGTATCCCCAGGGGCACCAATCAGCCCCAGCATTTT.

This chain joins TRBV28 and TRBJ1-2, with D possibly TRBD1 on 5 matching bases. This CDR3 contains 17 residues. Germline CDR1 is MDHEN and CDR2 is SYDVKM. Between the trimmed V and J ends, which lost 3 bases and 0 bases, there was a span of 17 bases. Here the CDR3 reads CASSFPRAVGANYGYTF. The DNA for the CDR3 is TGTGCCAGCAGTTTCCCCAGGGCAGTAGGGGCTAACTATGGCTACACCTTC.

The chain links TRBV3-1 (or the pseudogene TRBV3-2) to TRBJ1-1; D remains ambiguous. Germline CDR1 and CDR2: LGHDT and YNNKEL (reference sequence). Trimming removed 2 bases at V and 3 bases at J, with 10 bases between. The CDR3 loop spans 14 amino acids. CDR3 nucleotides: TGTGCCAGCAGCCAAACAACGAGGTACACTGAAGCTTTCTTT. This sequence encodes CASSQTTRYTEAFF.

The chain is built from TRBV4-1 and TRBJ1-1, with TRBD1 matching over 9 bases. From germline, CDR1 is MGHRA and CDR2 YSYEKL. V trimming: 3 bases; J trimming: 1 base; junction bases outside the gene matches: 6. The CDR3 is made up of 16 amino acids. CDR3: CASSQGTGTRNTEAFF. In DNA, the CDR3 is TGCGCCAGCAGCCAGGGGACAGGGACGAGGAACACTGAAGCTTTCTTT.

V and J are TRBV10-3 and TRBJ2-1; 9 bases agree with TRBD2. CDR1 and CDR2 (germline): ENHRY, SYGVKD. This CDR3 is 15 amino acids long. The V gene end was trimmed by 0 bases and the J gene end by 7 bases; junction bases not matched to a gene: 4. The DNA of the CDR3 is TGTGCCATCAGTGAGTCTGGCGGGGGGGCGAATGAGCAGTTCTTC. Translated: CAISESGGGANEQFF.

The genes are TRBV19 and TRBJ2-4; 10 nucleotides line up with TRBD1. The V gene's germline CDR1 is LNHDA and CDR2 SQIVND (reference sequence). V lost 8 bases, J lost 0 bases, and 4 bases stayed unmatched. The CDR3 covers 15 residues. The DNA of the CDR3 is TGTGCCAGTGGACAGGGGGAACGAGCCAAAAACATTCAGTACTTC. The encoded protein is CASGQGERAKNIQYF.

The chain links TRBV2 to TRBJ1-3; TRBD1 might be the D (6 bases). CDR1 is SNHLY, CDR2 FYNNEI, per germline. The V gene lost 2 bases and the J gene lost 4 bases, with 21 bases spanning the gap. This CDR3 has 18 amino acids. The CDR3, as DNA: TGTGCCAGCAGTGAAAATACCCGGTTCAGGGGTTCGGGAAACACCATATATTTT. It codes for CASSENTRFRGSGNTIYF.

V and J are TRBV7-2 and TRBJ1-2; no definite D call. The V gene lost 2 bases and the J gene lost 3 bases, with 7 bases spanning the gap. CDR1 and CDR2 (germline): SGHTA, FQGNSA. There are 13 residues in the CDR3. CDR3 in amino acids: CASSLQAHYGYTF. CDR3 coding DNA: TGTGCCAGCAGCTTACAGGCTCACTATGGCTACACCTTC.

CDR3 sequence reads: CASSFESSVTGTDTQYF. The CDR3 nucleotides read TGTGCCAGCAGTTTCGAGAGCTCCGTTACTGGCACAGATACGCAGTATTTT. This chain links TRBV2 with TRBJ2-3, with D uncertain. The V end lost 5 bases, the J end lost 1 base, and 19 bases lay between the germline ends. Germline CDR1 and CDR2: SNHLY and FYNNEI. The CDR3 is 17 amino acids.

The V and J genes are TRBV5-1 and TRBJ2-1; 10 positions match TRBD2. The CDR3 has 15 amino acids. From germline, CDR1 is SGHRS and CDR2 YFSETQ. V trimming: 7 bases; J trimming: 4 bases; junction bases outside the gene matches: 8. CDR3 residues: CASLALAGEYNEQFF. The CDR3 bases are TGCGCCAGCTTAGCTCTAGCGGGGGAATACAATGAGCAGTTCTTC. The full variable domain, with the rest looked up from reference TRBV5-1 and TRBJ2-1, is KAGVTQTPRYLIKTRGQQVTLSCSPISGHRSVSWYQQTPGQGLQFLFEYFSETQRNKGNFPGRFSGRQFSNSRSEMNVSTLELGDSALYLCASLALAGEYNEQFFGPGTRLTVL.

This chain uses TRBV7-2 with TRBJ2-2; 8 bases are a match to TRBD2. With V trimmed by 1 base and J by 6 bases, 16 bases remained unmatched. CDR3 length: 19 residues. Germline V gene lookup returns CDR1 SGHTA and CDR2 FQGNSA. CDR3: CASSLDFMRGAVWAGELFF. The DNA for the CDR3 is TGTGCCAGCAGCTTAGATTTCATGCGGGGGGCGGTCTGGGCCGGGGAGCTGTTTTTT.

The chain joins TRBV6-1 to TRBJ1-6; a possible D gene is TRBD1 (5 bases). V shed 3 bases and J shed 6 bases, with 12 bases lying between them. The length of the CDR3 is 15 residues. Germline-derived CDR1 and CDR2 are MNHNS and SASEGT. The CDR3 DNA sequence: TGTGCCAGCAGTGAGAAAGGGGCTGGTAATTCACCCCTCCACTTT. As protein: CASSEKGAGNSPLHF.

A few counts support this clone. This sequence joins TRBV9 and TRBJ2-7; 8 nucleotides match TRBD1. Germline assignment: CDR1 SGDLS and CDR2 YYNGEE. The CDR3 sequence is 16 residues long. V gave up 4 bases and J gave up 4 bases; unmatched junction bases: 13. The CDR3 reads CASSPHPGTGEYEQYF. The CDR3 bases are TGTGCCAGCAGCCCCCATCCCGGGACAGGAGAATACGAGCAGTACTTC.

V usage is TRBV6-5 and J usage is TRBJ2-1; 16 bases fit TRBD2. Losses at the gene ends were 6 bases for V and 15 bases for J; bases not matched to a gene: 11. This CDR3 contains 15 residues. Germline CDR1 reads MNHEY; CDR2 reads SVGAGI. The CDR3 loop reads CASSRGTSGGAWVFF. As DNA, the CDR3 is TGTGCCAGCAGCCGAGGGACTAGCGGGGGGGCCTGGGTGTTCTTC.

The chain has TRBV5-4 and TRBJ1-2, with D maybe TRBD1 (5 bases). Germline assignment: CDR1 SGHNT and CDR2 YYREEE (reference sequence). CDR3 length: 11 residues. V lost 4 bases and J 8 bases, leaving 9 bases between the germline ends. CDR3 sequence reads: CASSARQGYTF. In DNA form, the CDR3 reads TGTGCCAGCAGCGCCCGACAGGGCTACACCTTC.

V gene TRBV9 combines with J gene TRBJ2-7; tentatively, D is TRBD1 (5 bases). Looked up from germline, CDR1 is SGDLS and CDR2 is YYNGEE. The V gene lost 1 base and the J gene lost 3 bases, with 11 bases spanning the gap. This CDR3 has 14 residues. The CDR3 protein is CASSVSGRDYEQYF. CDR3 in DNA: TGTGCCAGCAGCGTATCGGGCAGGGACTACGAGCAGTACTTC.